This TCR beta chain derives from a study of CD8 T cells in ankylosing spondylitis. In TCRdb, the 5' RACE reads were re-called with MiXCR into one record per CDR3 protein. Here the sample spans approximately 210,000 distinct CDR3 sequences, around 13% being singletons. CDR3 length equals 14 residues. CDR1 is SGHAT, CDR2 FQNNGV, per germline. V dropped 5 bases and J dropped 4 bases, with 13 bases sitting between them. The rearrangement joins TRBV11-2 to TRBJ2-3; either TRBD1 or TRBD2 may fit D (5 bases each). Sequencing was carried out using blood, either unsorted or a sorted T cell fraction (not recorded which). This TCR was recovered from a male donor with ankylosing spondylitis or in good health (not recorded which). CDR3 coding DNA: TGTGCCAGCAGCGGCAGGGTGGGGGCAGATACGCAGTATTTT. This translates into CASSGRVGADTQYF.